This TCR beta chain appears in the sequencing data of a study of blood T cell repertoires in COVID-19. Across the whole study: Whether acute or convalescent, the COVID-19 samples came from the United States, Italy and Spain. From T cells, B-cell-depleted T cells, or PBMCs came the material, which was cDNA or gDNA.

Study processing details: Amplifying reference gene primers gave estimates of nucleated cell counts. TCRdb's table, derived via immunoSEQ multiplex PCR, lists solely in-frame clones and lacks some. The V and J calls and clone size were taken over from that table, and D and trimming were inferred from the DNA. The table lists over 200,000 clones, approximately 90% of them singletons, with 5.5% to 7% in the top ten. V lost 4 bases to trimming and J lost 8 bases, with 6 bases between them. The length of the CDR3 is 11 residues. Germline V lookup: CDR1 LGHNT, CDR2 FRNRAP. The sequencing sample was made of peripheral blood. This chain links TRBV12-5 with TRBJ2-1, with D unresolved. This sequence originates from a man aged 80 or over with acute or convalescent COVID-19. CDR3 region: CASGSLYEQFF. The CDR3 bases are TGTGCTAGTGGTTCCCTTTATGAGCAGTTCTTC.